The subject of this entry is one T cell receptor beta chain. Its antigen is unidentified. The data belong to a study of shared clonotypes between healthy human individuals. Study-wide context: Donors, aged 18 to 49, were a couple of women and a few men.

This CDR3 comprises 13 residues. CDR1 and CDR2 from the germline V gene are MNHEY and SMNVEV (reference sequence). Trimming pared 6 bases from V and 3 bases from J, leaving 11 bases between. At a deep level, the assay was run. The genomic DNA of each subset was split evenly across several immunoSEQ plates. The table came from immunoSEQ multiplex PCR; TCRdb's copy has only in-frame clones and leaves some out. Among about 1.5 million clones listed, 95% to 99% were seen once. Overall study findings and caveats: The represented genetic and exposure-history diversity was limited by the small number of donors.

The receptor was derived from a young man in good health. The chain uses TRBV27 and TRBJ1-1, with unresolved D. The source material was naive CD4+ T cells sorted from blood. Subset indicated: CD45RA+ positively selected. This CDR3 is CASRDPYYTEAFF. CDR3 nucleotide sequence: TGTGCCAGCAGGGATCCCTACTACACTGAAGCTTTCTTT.